Following are 12 T cell receptor beta chains from one sample sequenced in a study of shared clonotypes between healthy human individuals. The repertoire was sequenced with immunoSEQ multiplex PCR; TCRdb's copy has only in-frame clones and lacks some. This table holds 2 million to 2.5 million clones, 90% to 95% found once. Material for sequencing was naive CD4+ T cells sorted from blood. Subset meaning: CD45RA+ positively selected. These receptors were collected from a man younger than 30 in good health.

This chain joins TRBV21-1 and TRBJ1-6. TRBV21-1 is assigned pseudogene status. The length of the CDR3 is 15 residues. The CDR3 sequence: CASSKVSRRNSPLHF. In DNA form, the CDR3 reads TGTGCCAGCAGCAAAGTATCCAGGAGGAATTCACCCCTCCACTTT.

The CDR3 sequence: CASRDRRGNSPLHF. CDR3 DNA: TGTGCCAGCCGGGACCGACGAGGGAATTCACCCCTCCACTTT. The chain joins TRBV6-5 to TRBJ1-6, with D tentatively TRBD1 (5 bases). Germline CDR1 and CDR2: MNHEY and SVGAGI. This CDR3 contains 14 residues. Deletions cut 8 bases from V and 7 bases from J, with 15 bases between.

The genes are TRBV2 and TRBJ1-1; D is perhaps TRBD1 (5 bases). Looked up from germline, CDR1 is SNHLY and CDR2 is FYNNEI. The CDR3 runs to 14 residues. Trimming took 4 bases from V and 5 from J, leaving 14 bases between them. The CDR3 loop reads CASSVSARDTEAFF. Written as DNA, the CDR3 is TGTGCCAGCAGTGTTTCCGCCAGGGATACTGAAGCTTTCTTT. The whole variable domain, filled in from reference TRBV2 and TRBJ1-1, reads EPEVTQTPSHQVTQMGQEVILRCVPISNHLYFYWYRQILGQKVEFLVSFYNNEISEKSEIFDDQFSVERPDGSNFTLKIRSTKLEDSAMYFCASSVSARDTEAFFGQGTRLTVV.

Notes on this clone: Germline is not matched at one junction end, which may reflect a read error. This chain uses TRBV6-7 with TRBJ2-7, with no clear D. TRBV6-7 belongs to the ORF category, with a function that is uncertain. The CDR3 loop spans 10 amino acids. The CDR3 DNA sequence: TGTGCCAGCAGTTCTTACAGTCTTCCGTTC. Translation: CASSSYSLPF.

The V gene is TRBV7-2, the J gene TRBJ1-4, with D hard to call. The V gene's germline CDR1 is SGHTA and CDR2 FQGNSA. The ends were cut back, 4 bases at V and 7 bases at J, with 13 bases in the middle. The CDR3 is made up of 14 amino acids. CDR3 region: CASSSSPGPEKLFF. CDR3 DNA sequence: TGTGCCAGCAGCTCCTCCCCCGGGCCTGAAAAACTGTTTTTT.

This chain joins TRBV10-3 and TRBJ1-3; D may be TRBD1 (5 bases). Germline CDR1 and CDR2: ENHRY and SYGVKD. This CDR3 contains 16 residues. Trimming stripped 2 bases from V and 0 bases from J, with 11 bases between. CDR3 sequence reads: CAISERTSGSGNTIYF. For the CDR3, the DNA is TGTGCCATCAGTGAGAGGACATCCGGCTCTGGAAACACCATATATTTT.

In its sample, this clone was seen many times. The V and J genes are TRBV28 and TRBJ1-1; D may be TRBD1 (5 bases). Germline CDR1 is MDHEN and CDR2 is SYDVKM. The CDR3 is 14 amino acids. Between the trimmed V and J ends, which lost 6 bases and 10 bases, there was a span of 21 bases. CDR3 protein: CASSPPAPREGAFF. For the CDR3, the DNA is TGTGCCAGCAGCCCACCTGCCCCCAGGGAGGGAGCTTTCTTT.

The V call is TRBV11-1, the J call TRBJ2-7; 7 bases match TRBD1. This CDR3 has 14 amino acids. Germline V CDR1 and CDR2: SGHAT, FQDESV (reference sequence). Unmatched junction bases numbered 6, after V lost 4 bases and J lost 3 bases. The CDR3 protein is CASSSGQQGYEQYF. In DNA form, the CDR3 reads TGTGCCAGCAGCTCGGGACAGCAAGGCTACGAGCAGTACTTC.

The V call is TRBV29-1, the J call TRBJ2-4; no reliable D call. The CDR3 covers 13 residues. The V end lost 3 bases, the J end lost 3 bases, and 9 bases lay between the germline ends. Germline V gene lookup returns CDR1 SQVTM and CDR2 ANQGSEA. The CDR3 spells CSVEAENKNIQYF. The CDR3 DNA is TGCAGCGTTGAGGCGGAGAACAAAAACATTCAGTACTTC.

The V and J genes are TRBV5-4 and TRBJ1-2; 9 bases align to TRBD1. The CDR3 totals 15 residues. Germline V gives CDR1 SGHNT, CDR2 YYREEE (reference sequence). J gave up 3 bases and V 0 bases, and 3 bases lay outside the gene matches. The DNA for the CDR3 is TGTGCCAGCAGCTTGGAAACAGGGGGCTACTATGGCTACACCTTC. Protein sequence: CASSLETGGYYGYTF.

This clone was seen once. The gene calls are TRBV5-1 and TRBJ1-1, with 7 bases lining up with TRBD1. V trimming: 4 bases; J trimming: 3 bases; junction bases outside the gene matches: 9. The CDR3 runs 15 residues. Germline lookup yields CDR1 SGHRS and CDR2 YFSETQ. DNA of the CDR3: TGCGCCAGCAGCAGAAAACAGGGGTTGGACACTGAAGCTTTCTTT. Amino acid sequence: CASSRKQGLDTEAFF.

The chain's CDR3 is CASSALGTGLNTEAFF. CDR3 nucleotides: TGTGCCAGCAGCGCTCTCGGGACAGGGTTGAACACTGAAGCTTTCTTT. V gene TRBV9 combines with J gene TRBJ1-1, with 9 bases identical to TRBD1. Germline assignment: CDR1 SGDLS and CDR2 YYNGEE. The length of the CDR3 is 16 residues. Trimming at V came to 3 bases and at J to 0 bases, leaving 6 bases not matched to a gene. The variable domain in full, completed from reference TRBV9 and TRBJ1-1, reads DSGVTQTPKHLITATGQRVTLRCSPRSGDLSVYWYQQSLDQGLQFLIQYYNGEERAKGNILERFSAQQFPDLHSELNLSSLELGDSALYFCASSALGTGLNTEAFFGQGTRLTVV.